This TCR beta chain came from a study of early T cells in non-severe SARS-CoV-2 infection. General study findings and limits: Private and CD4 specificities were missed by VDJdb matching, which favored anti-spike CD8 responses.

This clonotype came up many times. Antigen specificity is unknown. Unique molecular identifiers (one per individual cDNA molecule) were attached. One entry per CDR3 protein, called by TCRdb with MiXCR from the 5' RACE reads. The sample contains about 34,000 distinct CDR3 sequences, around 6% of which appear only once. Germline V CDR1 and CDR2: MDHEN, SYDVKM. The V gene end was trimmed by 4 bases and the J gene end by 5 bases; junction bases not matched to a gene: 16. This CDR3 is built from 19 residues. The J gene is TRBJ2-7, the V gene TRBV28; TRBD2 aligns across 14 bases. The sequencing sample was made of whole blood. The source is an adult who was a healthcare worker with PCR-confirmed SARS-CoV-2 infection or an uninfected control (not recorded which). The CDR3 here is CASSSQTGTSGSGFHEQYF. The CDR3 DNA follows: TGTGCCAGCAGTTCTCAGACCGGGACTAGCGGGAGTGGGTTCCACGAGCAGTACTTC. Drawing the rest from reference TRBV28 and TRBJ2-7, the complete variable domain is DVKVTQSSRYLVKRTGEKVFLECVQDMDHENMFWYRQDPGLGLRLIYFSYDVKMKEKGDIPEGYSVSREKKERFSLILESASTNQTSMYLCASSSQTGTSGSGFHEQYFGPGTRLTVT.